This T cell receptor beta chain derives from a study of beta chain features in type 1 diabetes. General observations from the study: Significant though moderate, a shortening of TCRB CDR3s appeared in all four CD4+ subsets of Type 1 diabetes patients.

This clone was counted a few times. Antigen: not known. The germline CDR1 and CDR2 sequences are MNHNY and SVGAGI (reference sequence). Trimming took 5 bases from V and 5 from J; bases not matched to a gene: 2. The CDR3 runs to 12 residues. The study reverse transcribed the entire isolated RNA, so it sequenced expressed TCRB transcripts. Produced via immunoSEQ multiplex PCR; TCRdb's table is partial and in-frame only. Of about 150,000 clones listed, 10% to 13% were seen once; the top ten hold approximately 0.46%. The sequence came from a young man with type 1 diabetes. The chain recombines TRBV6-6 with TRBJ1-2, with 7 bases identical to TRBD1. The sequenced material came from central memory CD4+ T cells from blood. In nucleotides, the CDR3 is TGTGCCAGCAGTACAGGGGAGTATGGCTACACCTTC. This gives the protein CASSTGEYGYTF.